This TCR beta chain was sequenced in a study of vaccination and CD4 T cells after COVID-19. Study-wide findings and caveats: The rise in median SARS-CoV-2-reactive clonotypes, from around 21 to 38, was not significant.

Sequencing of DNA taken from cultured CD4+ T cells relied on the Oncomine TCR Beta short-read assay. Extraction of genomic DNA was performed on cultured CD4+ T cells. TCRdb called the PCR reads again in MiXCR, with one record for every CDR3 protein. The table includes roughly 13,000 distinct CDR3 sequences, less than 65% detected once. Treatment noted: approximately nine-day PBMC culture with coronavirus spike peptide pools or control peptides (ViraFEST assay). Remarks on this clonotype: The target antigen is unknown.

Sequencing was performed on CD4+ T cells from blood, cultured in vitro. The clonotype comes from a human donor who had recovered from COVID-19.

DNA of the CDR3: TGCAGTGCTAGTAATGGGCAGCGCGAGCAGTACTTC. Its translation is CSASNGQREQYF. The chain is built from TRBV20-1 and TRBJ2-7; no clear D gene. Trimming shortened V by 3 bases and J by 6 bases, and 12 bases separated the two germline ends. Germline-derived CDR1 and CDR2 are DFQATT and SNEGSKA (reference sequence). This CDR3 has 12 residues.